This is a list of T cell receptor beta chains from one sample in a study of blood T cell repertoires in COVID-19. The table came from immunoSEQ multiplex PCR; TCRdb's copy has only in-frame clones and leaves some out. This sample yields over 200,000 clones, of which 80% to 90% are seen a single time; about 6% belongs to the top ten. Sequencing used peripheral blood. The receptors were gathered from a man older than 75 with acute or convalescent COVID-19. The CDR3 runs from the conserved cysteine through the conserved F or W. The order of the fields is J gene, D gene, V gene, clone size, CDR3 protein, CDR3 DNA. D genes are given only for firm matches. Some rows mark clone size as missing; the rest say once, few, many or name a class of expanded clone.

TRBJ2-7 | TRBD2 | TRBV29-1 | - | CSVELAGAPEQYF | TGCAGCGTTGAATTGGCGGGAGCACCCGAGCAGTACTTC
TRBJ1-2 | - | TRBV29-1 | - | CSVEEGLGYTF | TGCAGCGTTGAGGAGGGTCTTGGCTACACCTTC
TRBJ2-3 | TRBD2 | TRBV7-9 | few | CASSTTRLSGESTDTQYF | TGTGCCAGCAGCACTACAAGATTAAGCGGGGAAAGCACAGATACGCAGTATTTT
TRBJ1-2 | - | TRBV24-1 | - | CATSPTGLFYGYTF | TGTGCCACCTCACCTACAGGGTTATTCTATGGCTACACCTTC
TRBJ2-3 | - | TRBV11-2 | - | CASSLAGGLFADTQYF | TGTGCCAGCAGCTTAGCTGGTGGGCTTTTTGCAGATACGCAGTATTTT
TRBJ1-2 | TRBD1 | TRBV27 | once | CASSIQGVDNYGYTF | TGTGCCAGCAGCATCCAGGGGGTCGATAACTATGGCTACACCTTC
TRBJ2-7 | - | TRBV27 | - | CASSFSGVYEQYF | TGTGCCAGCAGTTTTTCAGGGGTCTACGAGCAGTACTTC
TRBJ2-7 | - | TRBV29-1 | - | CSVAPGSYEQYF | TGCAGCGTTGCCCCGGGCTCCTACGAGCAGTACTTC
TRBJ2-5 | - | TRBV7-8 | - | CASSLRLGTQYF | TGTGCCAGCAGCTTAAGGCTAGGGACCCAGTACTTC
TRBJ1-3 | - | TRBV28 | - | CASSGTGTLSGNTIYF | TGTGCCAGCAGTGGAACAGGGACCCTTTCTGGAAACACCATATATTTT
TRBJ2-1 | - | TRBV28 | - | CASSLSGPYNEQFF | TGTGCCAGCAGTTTAAGCGGGCCCTACAATGAGCAGTTCTTC
TRBJ1-2 | TRBD1 | TRBV18 | - | CASSPLSGQGEDGYTF | TGTGCCAGCTCACCACTGTCCGGACAGGGAGAGGATGGCTACACCTTC
TRBJ2-2 | - | TRBV12-3/TRBV12-4 | few | CASKGRATGELFF | TGTGCCAGCAAGGGCAGGGCCACCGGGGAGCTGTTTTTT
TRBJ1-2 | - | TRBV18 | - | CASSPPEVGYGYTF | TGTGCCAGCTCACCACCGGAGGTCGGTTACGGCTACACCTTC
TRBJ1-6 | - | TRBV7-2 | - | CASSSFGGWDSPLHF | TGTGCCAGCAGCTCTTTTGGGGGGTGGGATTCACCCCTCCACTTT
TRBJ2-2 | - | TRBV25-1 | - | CASRRGAANTGELFF | TGTGCCAGTAGACGTGGAGCCGCCAACACCGGGGAGCTGTTTTTT
TRBJ2-3 | - | TRBV7-3 | - | CASSFTSTRGSQDTQYF | TGTGCCAGCAGCTTCACTAGCACCCGGGGATCTCAAGATACGCAGTATTTT
TRBJ2-1 | TRBD2 | TRBV19 | - | CASSPLAGGPDEQFF | TGTGCCAGTAGTCCTCTAGCGGGAGGGCCTGATGAGCAGTTCTTC
TRBJ1-3 | - | TRBV28 | once | CASSEKGYSGNTIYF | TGTGCCAGCAGTGAAAAGGGGTACTCTGGAAACACCATATATTTT
TRBJ2-2 | - | TRBV7-2 | - | CASSSRAGELFF | TGTGCCAGCAGCTCCAGGGCCGGGGAGCTGTTTTTT
TRBJ2-1 | - | TRBV5-1 | few | CASSLVMNGGNEQFF | TGCGCCAGCAGCTTGGTTATGAACGGGGGCAATGAGCAGTTCTTC
TRBJ1-4 | - | TRBV7-9 | - | CASSSAWGVSTNEKLFF | TGTGCCAGCAGCTCGGCCTGGGGGGTCTCCACTAATGAAAAACTGTTTTTT
TRBJ2-7 | - | TRBV28 | - | CASSSHGTAVYEQYF | TGTGCCAGCAGTTCGCACGGGACTGCTGTCTACGAGCAGTACTTC
TRBJ1-2 | - | TRBV7-2 | - | CASSLVVGDYGYTF | TGTGCCAGCAGCTTGGTGGTAGGGGACTATGGCTACACCTTC
TRBJ1-5 | - | TRBV3-1/TRBV3-2 | few | CASSHGGGNQPQHF | TGTGCCAGCAGCCACGGGGGAGGCAATCAGCCCCAGCATTTT
TRBJ2-2 | TRBD2 | TRBV7-2 | - | CASSPGLAGGTGELFF | TGTGCCAGCAGCCCCGGACTAGCGGGGGGCACCGGGGAGCTGTTTTTT
TRBJ2-3 | TRBD2 | TRBV24-1 | - | CATSDYSGRASDTQYF | TGTGCCACCAGTGACTATAGCGGGAGGGCCTCAGATACGCAGTATTTT
TRBJ1-5 | TRBD1 | TRBV7-8 | - | CASSLGPTGAINQPQHF | TGTGCCAGCAGCTTAGGACCCACAGGGGCGATCAATCAGCCCCAGCATTTT
TRBJ1-1 | - | TRBV28 | - | CASSVSRAGLSEAFF | TGTGCCAGCAGTGTTTCCCGTGCGGGACTGAGTGAAGCTTTCTTT
TRBJ1-2 | - | TRBV2 | once | CASSEALAGTHGYTF | TGTGCCAGCAGTGAAGCGCTGGCAGGGACACATGGCTACACCTTC
TRBJ2-3 | TRBD2 | TRBV18 | - | CASSPPSGSSDTQYF | TGTGCCAGCTCACCTCCTAGCGGGAGTTCAGATACGCAGTATTTT
TRBJ2-1 | - | TRBV11-2 | - | CASSSLRAYNEQFF | TGTGCCAGCAGCTCCCTCAGGGCCTACAATGAGCAGTTCTTC
TRBJ2-5 | TRBD2 | TRBV10-3 | - | CAISSGTSGSETQYF | TGTGCCATCAGCTCCGGGACTAGCGGGTCGGAGACCCAGTACTTC
TRBJ1-2 | - | TRBV5-4 | - | CASSLLGVPMRGYTF | TGTGCCAGCAGCTTGTTAGGCGTCCCGATGAGGGGCTACACCTTC
TRBJ2-7 | TRBD1 | TRBV6-5 | - | CASSRQGGSYEQYF | TGTGCCAGCAGCCGACAGGGGGGCTCCTACGAGCAGTACTTC
TRBJ2-2 | TRBD2 | TRBV18 | few | CASSLNSGLAYANTGELFF | TGTGCCAGCTCCCTAAACTCCGGACTAGCGTACGCGAACACCGGGGAGCTGTTTTTT
TRBJ2-2 | TRBD1 | TRBV7-2 | - | CASSLPTGYTGELFF | TGTGCCAGCAGCCTACCGACAGGGTACACCGGGGAGCTGTTTTTT
TRBJ2-2 | - | TRBV6-6 | - | CASSYQGSGELFF | TGTGCCAGCAGTTACCAGGGGAGCGGGGAGCTGTTTTTT
TRBJ1-3 | TRBD1 | TRBV11-2 | - | CASSQMAGGSGNTIYF | TGTGCCAGCAGCCAGATGGCAGGGGGGAGTGGAAACACCATATATTTT
TRBJ2-3 | - | TRBV27 | - | CASSLSPVSTDTQYF | TGTGCCAGCAGTTTATCTCCCGTCAGCACAGATACGCAGTATTTT
TRBJ1-1 | - | TRBV20-1 | - | CSATSAVIAFF | TGCAGTGCTACCTCAGCGGTAATAGCTTTCTTT
TRBJ2-5 | - | TRBV18 | - | CASSPPGTPYQETQYF | TGTGCCAGCTCACCTCCCGGGACACCGTACCAAGAGACCCAGTACTTC
TRBJ1-2 | TRBD1 | TRBV28 | - | CASSFSGGGAYGYTF | TGTGCCAGCAGTTTTTCAGGGGGCGGAGCCTATGGCTACACCTTC
TRBJ2-7 | TRBD2 | TRBV30 | - | CASTASGRAYEQYF | TGTGCCTCGACAGCTAGCGGGAGGGCCTACGAGCAGTACTTC
TRBJ1-2 | - | TRBV12-3/TRBV12-4 | - | CASSLSSIGGYTF | TGTGCCAGCAGTTTATCCAGTATTGGTGGCTACACCTTC
TRBJ1-1 | - | TRBV7-9 | - | CASSLVRRGNTEAFF | TGTGCCAGCAGCTTAGTTCGCAGGGGGAACACTGAAGCTTTCTTT
TRBJ1-2 | - | TRBV4-2 | - | CASSQGAPYGYTF | TGTGCCAGCAGCCAAGGGGCCCCCTATGGCTACACCTTC
TRBJ2-1 | - | TRBV7-3 | - | CASSPYPLQEGSEQFF | TGTGCCAGCAGCCCCTACCCCCTACAGGAAGGTAGTGAGCAGTTCTTC
TRBJ2-7 | - | TRBV27 | - | CASTSGNYEQYF | TGTGCCAGCACATCAGGGAACTACGAGCAGTACTTC
TRBJ2-3 | TRBD2 | TRBV2 | - | CASMVGGSSDTQYF | TGTGCCAGCATGGTTGGCGGGAGTTCAGATACGCAGTATTTT